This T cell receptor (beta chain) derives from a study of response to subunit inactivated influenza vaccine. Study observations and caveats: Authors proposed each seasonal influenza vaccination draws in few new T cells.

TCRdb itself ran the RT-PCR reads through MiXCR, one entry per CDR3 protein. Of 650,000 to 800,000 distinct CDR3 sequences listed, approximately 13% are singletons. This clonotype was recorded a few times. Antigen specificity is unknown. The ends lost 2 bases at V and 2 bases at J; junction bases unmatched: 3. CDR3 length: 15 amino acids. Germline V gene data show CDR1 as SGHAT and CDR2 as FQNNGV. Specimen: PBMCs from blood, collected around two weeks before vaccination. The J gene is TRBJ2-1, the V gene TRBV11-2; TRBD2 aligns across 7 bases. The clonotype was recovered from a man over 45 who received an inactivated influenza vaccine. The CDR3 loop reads CASSLSAGTYNEQFF. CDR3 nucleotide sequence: TGTGCCAGCAGCTTATCAGCGGGGACCTACAATGAGCAGTTCTTC.